This record looks at one T cell receptor gamma chain sequence and its context. This clone has only one observation. Its antigen target is currently unknown. No per-base quality is available; no much larger clone lies one base away. Single-read evidence is weak. The entry originates in a study of intestinal T cells in coeliac disease (TCRdb year 2020). Context from the whole study: Coeliac patients were much younger than controls, with mean ages of roughly 15 versus 50 years in the TRG cohort. In the TCR-delta (TRD) cohort, there were duodenal biopsies from around 10 coeliac disease patients and around 10 non-coeliac controls. A second, larger TCR-gamma (TRG) cohort comprised duodenal biopsies from 30 or so coeliac disease patients and fewer than 25 non-coeliac controls.

The library relied on multiplex PCR. Sequencer: Ion Torrent PGM. TRG repertoires were amplified from 150 to 200 ng of biopsy DNA using the LymphoTrack kit, whose primers carry Illumina adapters. TRG amplicons were purified with AMPure XP beads, quantified on a 2100 Bioanalyzer, and pooled equimolarly. An Ion PGM instrument was used to sequence the TRG libraries. In the original analysis: Using FastX, any read was removed if more than 10% of its nucleotides had quality scores below the third quartile calculated per patient. IMGT/HighV-QUEST was used to align reads in order to assign V, D and J genes, locate CDR3 regions and judge functionality. Sequences were converted to amino acids, and every sequence predicted to be non-functional was removed. The CDR3s were broken into kmers both with and without positional annotation, PCA was run on the kmer frequencies, and the samples were clustered using every one of the 1023 combinations of PCs 1-10. Leave-one-out cross-validation was used to validate the classification, with parameters re-optimised on the remaining samples in each round. Shannon diversity was computed with the vegan R package from repeated random subsamples equal to the lowest read count. After TCRdb called clones again from the public reads with CATT, rows with identical DNA were merged. The V and J calls reflect TCRdb's pipeline rather than the authors' work. Within this sample are several hundred gamma-chain clones, with 45% to 60% of them counted one time only. The ten biggest clones cover roughly 18% of the sample.

Looking up the germline V gene (reference sequence) yields CDR1 VTNTFY and CDR2 YDVSTARD. From the cysteine through the phenylalanine, the CDR3 covers 14 amino acids. The retained sequence is limited to the CDR3, 42 bases, with the frame set at the first base. V loses 0 bases at its end and J loses 6 bases; junction bases beyond the gene matches: 8. Points the paper makes about the study in general: Of about 54 biopsies, about 50 (around 94%) were correctly classified by TRG clustering, and a leave-one-out accuracy of around 90% was reported. All 22 biopsies in training were correctly classified by TRD kmer-based clustering, and a leave-one-out accuracy of roughly 89% was reported. FFPE-derived DNA was found to be relatively degraded, and loss of a proportion of TCR sequences in each sample was likely caused by this degradation. Repeated CDR3 amino acid sequences could not be distinguished from PCR duplicates. Coeliac and control groups differed significantly in age, although an age-split analysis did not yield significant classification.

For each case, genomic DNA was isolated from ten 5-um FFPE scrolls with the QIAamp DNA FFPE tissue kit. To test whether coeliac disease could be classified from the TCR repertoire, the study used duodenal biopsies that were formalin-fixed paraffin-embedded, fully anonymised, and surplus to diagnostic needs. Sequencing was done on a sample of a duodenal biopsy. The sequence was collected from a human donor with celiac disease. Recombination joined TRGV3 with TRGJ1 or TRGJ2. The CDR3 loop reads CATWDRPWVYKKLF. At the DNA level, the sequence is TGTGCCACCTGGGACAGGCCATGGGTTTATAAGAAACTCTTT.